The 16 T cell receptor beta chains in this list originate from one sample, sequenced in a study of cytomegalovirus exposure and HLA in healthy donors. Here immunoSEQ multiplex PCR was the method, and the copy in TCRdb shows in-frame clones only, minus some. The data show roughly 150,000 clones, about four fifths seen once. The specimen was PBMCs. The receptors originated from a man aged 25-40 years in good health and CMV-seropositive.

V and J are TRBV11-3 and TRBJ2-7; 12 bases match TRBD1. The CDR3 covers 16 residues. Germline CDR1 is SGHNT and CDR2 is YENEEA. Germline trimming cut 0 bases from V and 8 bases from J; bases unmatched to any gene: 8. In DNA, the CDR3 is TGTGCCAGCAGCTTAGATCTGCGGGGGACAGGGGGCAAGCAGTACTTC. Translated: CASSLDLRGTGGKQYF. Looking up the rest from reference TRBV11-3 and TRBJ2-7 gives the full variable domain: EAGVVQSPRYKIIEKKQPVAFWCNPISGHNTLYWYLQNLGQGPELLIRYENEEAVDDSQLPKDRFSAERLKGVDSTLKIQPAELGDSAVYLCASSLDLRGTGGKQYFGPGTRLTVT.

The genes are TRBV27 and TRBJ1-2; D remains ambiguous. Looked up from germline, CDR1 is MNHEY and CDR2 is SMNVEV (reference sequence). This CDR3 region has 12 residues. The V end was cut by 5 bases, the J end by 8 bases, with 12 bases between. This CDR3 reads CASSDRTNGYTF. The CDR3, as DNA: TGTGCCAGCAGTGATAGAACTAACGGCTACACCTTC.

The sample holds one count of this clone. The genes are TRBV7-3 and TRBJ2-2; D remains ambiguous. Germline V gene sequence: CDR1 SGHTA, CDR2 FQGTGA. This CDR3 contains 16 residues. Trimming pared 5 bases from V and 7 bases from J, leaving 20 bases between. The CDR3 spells CASSPAGWVDGGELFF. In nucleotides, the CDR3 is TGTGCCAGCAGCCCGGCCGGGTGGGTCGACGGCGGGGAGCTGTTTTTT.

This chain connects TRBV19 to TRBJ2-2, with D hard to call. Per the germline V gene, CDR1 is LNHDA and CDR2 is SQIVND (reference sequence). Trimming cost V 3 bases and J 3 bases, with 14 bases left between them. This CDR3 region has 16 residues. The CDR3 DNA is TGTGCCAGTAGTATCCACCTCGACGGAGACACCGGGGAGCTGTTTTTT. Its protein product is CASSIHLDGDTGELFF.

CDR3 in amino acids: CASSPGQGIEQPQHF. The CDR3 DNA reads as TGTGCCAGCTCGCCAGGACAGGGGATAGAACAGCCCCAGCATTTT. This chain connects TRBV18 to TRBJ1-5, with 9 bases matching TRBD1. In germline, CDR1 is KGHSH, CDR2 LQKENI. The ends lost 6 bases at V and 7 bases at J; junction bases unmatched: 10. The CDR3 has 15 residues.

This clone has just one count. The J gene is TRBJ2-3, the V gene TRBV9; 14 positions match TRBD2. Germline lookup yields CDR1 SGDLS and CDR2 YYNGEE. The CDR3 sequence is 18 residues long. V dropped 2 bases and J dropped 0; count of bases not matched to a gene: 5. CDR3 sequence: CASSVGLAGGLSTDTQYF. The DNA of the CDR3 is TGTGCCAGCAGCGTCGGACTAGCGGGGGGCCTTAGCACAGATACGCAGTATTTT. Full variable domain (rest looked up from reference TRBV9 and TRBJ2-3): DSGVTQTPKHLITATGQRVTLRCSPRSGDLSVYWYQQSLDQGLQFLIQYYNGEERAKGNILERFSAQQFPDLHSELNLSSLELGDSALYFCASSVGLAGGLSTDTQYFGPGTRLTVL.

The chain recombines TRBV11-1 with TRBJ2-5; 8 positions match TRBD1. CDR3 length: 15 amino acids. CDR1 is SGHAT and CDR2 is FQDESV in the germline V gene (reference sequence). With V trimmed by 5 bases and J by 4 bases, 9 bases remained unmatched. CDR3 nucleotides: TGTGCCAGCAGCCCGAGGACAGGGTCTAGAGAGACCCAGTACTTC. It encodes CASSPRTGSRETQYF.

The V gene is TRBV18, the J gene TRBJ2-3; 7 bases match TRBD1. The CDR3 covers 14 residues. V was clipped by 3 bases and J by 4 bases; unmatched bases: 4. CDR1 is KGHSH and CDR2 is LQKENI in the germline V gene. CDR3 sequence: CASSPRDRADTQYF. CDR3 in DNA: TGTGCCAGCTCACCCCGGGACAGAGCAGATACGCAGTATTTT.

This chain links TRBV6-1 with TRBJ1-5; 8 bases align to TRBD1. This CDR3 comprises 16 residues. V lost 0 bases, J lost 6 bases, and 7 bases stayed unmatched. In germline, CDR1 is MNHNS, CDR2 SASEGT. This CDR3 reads CASSEAARGPVQPQHF. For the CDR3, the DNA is TGTGCCAGCAGTGAAGCAGCCAGGGGGCCTGTTCAGCCCCAGCATTTT.

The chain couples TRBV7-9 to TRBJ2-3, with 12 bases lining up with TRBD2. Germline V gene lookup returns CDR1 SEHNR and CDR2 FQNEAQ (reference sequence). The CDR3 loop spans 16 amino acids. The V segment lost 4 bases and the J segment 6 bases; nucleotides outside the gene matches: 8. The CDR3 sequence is CASSSRRLAGEDTQYF. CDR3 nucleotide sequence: TGTGCCAGCAGCTCCCGGAGACTAGCGGGAGAGGATACGCAGTATTTT. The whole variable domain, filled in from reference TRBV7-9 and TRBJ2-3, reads DTGVSQNPRHKITKRGQNVTFRCDPISEHNRLYWYRQTLGQGPEFLTYFQNEAQLEKSRLLSDRFSAERPKGSFSTLEIQRTEQGDSAMYLCASSSRRLAGEDTQYFGPGTRLTVL.

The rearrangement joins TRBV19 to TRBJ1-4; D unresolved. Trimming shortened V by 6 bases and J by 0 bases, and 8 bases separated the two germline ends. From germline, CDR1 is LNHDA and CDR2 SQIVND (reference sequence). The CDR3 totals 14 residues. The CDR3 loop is CASRQDATNEKLFF. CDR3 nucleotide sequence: TGTGCCAGTAGGCAGGATGCAACTAATGAAAAACTGTTTTTT.

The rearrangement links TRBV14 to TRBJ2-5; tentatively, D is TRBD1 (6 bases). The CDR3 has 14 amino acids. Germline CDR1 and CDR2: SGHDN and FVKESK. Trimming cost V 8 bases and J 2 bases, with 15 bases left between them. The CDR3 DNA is TGTGCCAGCGCCCAAGGACAGCTACAAGAGACCCAGTACTTC. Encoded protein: CASAQGQLQETQYF. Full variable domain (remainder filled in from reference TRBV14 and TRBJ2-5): EAGVTQFPSHSVIEKGQTVTLRCDPISGHDNLYWYRRVMGKEIKFLLHFVKESKQDESGMPNNRFLAERTGGTYSTLKVQPAELEDSGVYFCASAQGQLQETQYFGPGTRLLVL.

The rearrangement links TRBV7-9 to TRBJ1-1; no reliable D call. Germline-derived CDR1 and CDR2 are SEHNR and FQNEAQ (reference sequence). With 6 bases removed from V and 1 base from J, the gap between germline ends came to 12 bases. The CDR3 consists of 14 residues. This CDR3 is CASRLDGPNTEAFF. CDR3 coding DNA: TGTGCCAGCAGGTTGGATGGGCCGAACACTGAAGCTTTCTTT.

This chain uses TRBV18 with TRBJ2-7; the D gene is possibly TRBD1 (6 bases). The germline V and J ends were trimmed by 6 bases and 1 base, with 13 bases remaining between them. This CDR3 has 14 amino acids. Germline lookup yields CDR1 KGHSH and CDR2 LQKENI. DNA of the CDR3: TGTGCCAGCTCTCCAGAACAGGGATCCTACGAGCAGTACTTC. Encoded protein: CASSPEQGSYEQYF.

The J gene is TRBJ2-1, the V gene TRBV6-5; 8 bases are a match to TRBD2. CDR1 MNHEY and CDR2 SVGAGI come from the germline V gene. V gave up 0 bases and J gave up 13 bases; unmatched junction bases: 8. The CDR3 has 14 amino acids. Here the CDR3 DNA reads TGTGCCAGCAGTTACTCGATCGCGGGGGGACGACAGTTCTTC. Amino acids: CASSYSIAGGRQFF.

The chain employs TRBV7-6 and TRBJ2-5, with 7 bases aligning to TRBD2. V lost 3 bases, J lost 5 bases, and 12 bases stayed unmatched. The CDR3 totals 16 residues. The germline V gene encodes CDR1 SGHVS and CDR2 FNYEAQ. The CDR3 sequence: CASSFRLAKPGETQYF. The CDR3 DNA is TGTGCCAGCAGCTTCCGACTAGCCAAACCGGGGGAGACCCAGTACTTC. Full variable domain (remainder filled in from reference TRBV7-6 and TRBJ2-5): GAGVSQSPRYKVTKRGQDVALRCDPISGHVSLYWYRQALGQGPEFLTYFNYEAQQDKSGLPNDRFSAERPEGSISTLTIQRTEQRDSAMYRCASSFRLAKPGETQYFGPGTRLLVL.